The entry below gives a single T cell receptor (beta chain) sequence along with its context. Clones were read by immunoSEQ multiplex PCR, and TCRdb kept only the in-frame ones, dropping some. The sample includes a few hundred thousand clones, approximately 87% of them seen just once. The data derive from a study of blood T cell repertoires in COVID-19. Specimen: PBMCs or T cells enriched from blood (not recorded which). The receptor's source is a man aged 35 to 55 in a cohort exposed to, infected with or recovered from COVID-19 (not recorded which).

The CDR3 loop reads CASRGGAGEKLFF. Here the CDR3 DNA reads TGTGCCAGCAGGGGGGGGGCAGGAGAAAAACTGTTTTTT. J is TRBJ1-4 and V is TRBV27, with D perhaps matching TRBD1 (6 bases). CDR1 is MNHEY and CDR2 is SMNVEV in the germline V gene (reference sequence). This CDR3 is built from 13 residues. The germline V and J ends were trimmed by 6 bases and 8 bases, with 13 bases remaining between them.